A selection of T cell receptor beta chains follows, all from one sample in a study of shared clonotypes between healthy human individuals. Method: immunoSEQ multiplex PCR; TCRdb's copy keeps in-frame clones and lacks some. This sample carries 2,500,000 or so clones, over 85% of them seen once, and the ten largest clones take around 0.14%. The sequencing input was naive CD4+ T cells sorted from blood. The receptors here all came from a man aged 18 to 35 in good health. CDR3s include the opening cysteine and the closing phenylalanine or tryptophan. The D gene is left open where the match is weak. Clone size is given for some rows only: seen once, a few or many times, or a class if the clone is expanded.

V,size,D,J,CDR3,DNA
TRBV29-1,.,TRBD1,TRBJ1-2,CSVEKDRVYGYTF,TGCAGCGTTGAGAAGGACAGGGTCTATGGCTACACCTTC
TRBV18,.,.,TRBJ2-3,CASSPLFVTGGIDTQYF,TGTGCCAGCTCACCACTGTTTGTGACAGGAGGAATAGATACGCAGTATTTT
TRBV11-2,.,TRBD1,TRBJ2-7,CASSLGQVREQYF,TGTGCCAGCAGCTTGGGACAGGTCCGGGAGCAGTACTTC
TRBV7-4,.,.,TRBJ1-6,CASSSIVRDGSIPLHF,TGTGCCAGCAGCTCCATCGTTCGGGACGGCTCAATTCCCCTCCACTTT
TRBV11-3,.,.,TRBJ2-5,CASSLGFLETQYF,.
TRBV19,.,TRBD1,TRBJ2-1,CAIQGTEKNEQFF,TGTGCCATTCAGGGGACAGAGAAAAATGAGCAGTTCTTC
TRBV30,.,TRBD1,TRBJ2-7,CAWSVGTGYEQYF,TGTGCCTGGAGTGTCGGGACAGGCTACGAGCAGTACTTC
TRBV5-1,.,.,TRBJ1-1,CASSGLNTEAFF,TGCGCCAGCAGCGGTCTGAACACTGAAGCTTTCTTT
TRBV28,.,.,TRBJ1-6,CASSLPRPGDSYNSPLHF,TGTGCCAGCAGCCTACCGAGGCCAGGGGACTCCTATAATTCACCCCTCCACTTT
TRBV27,.,TRBD1,TRBJ1-1,CASRWDRATEAFF,TGTGCCAGCAGATGGGACAGGGCCACTGAAGCTTTCTTT
TRBV7-9,.,TRBD2,TRBJ2-3,CASRGYSYRTSGGTDTQYF,TGTGCCAGCAGGGGGTACTCGTATCGGACTAGCGGAGGCACAGATACGCAGTATTTT
TRBV6-6,.,.,TRBJ1-6,CASSLNRAADSPLHF,TGTGCCAGCAGTTTAAACCGGGCGGCGGATTCACCCCTCCACTTT
TRBV29-1,.,TRBD2,TRBJ2-7,CSGGDRWEQYF,TGCAGTGGGGGGGACCGATGGGAGCAGTACTTC
TRBV10-3,.,.,TRBJ1-2,CATGGDGYTF,TGTGCCACTGGCGGTGATGGCTACACCTTC
TRBV30,.,TRBD1,TRBJ1-1,CAFRQGTNTEAFF,TGTGCCTTTCGACAGGGAACTAACACTGAAGCTTTCTTT
TRBV11-2,.,.,TRBJ1-1,CASSLERGEAFF,TGTGCCAGCAGCTTAGAAAGGGGAGAAGCTTTCTTT
TRBV19,.,TRBD2,TRBJ2-3,CASSTNSGGAPDTQYF,TGTGCCAGTAGTACAAATAGCGGGGGGGCACCAGATACGCAGTATTTT
TRBV19,.,.,TRBJ1-6,CASSLQGFQSINSPLHF,TGTGCCAGTAGTCTACAGGGTTTCCAATCGATTAATTCACCCCTCCACTTT
TRBV5-1,.,TRBD1,TRBJ2-3,CASSPGQTGTDTQYF,TGCGCCAGCAGCCCGGGACAGACTGGCACAGATACGCAGTATTTT
TRBV28,few,.,TRBJ1-5,CASRPKEKGPRGNQPQHF,TGTGCCAGCAGACCCAAGGAGAAGGGGCCGAGGGGCAATCAGCCCCAGCATTTT
TRBV5-1,.,.,TRBJ2-1,CASNRRGEYNEQFF,TGCGCCAGCAATAGGAGGGGCGAATACAATGAGCAGTTCTTC
TRBV7-8,.,.,TRBJ2-7,CASSPRGLFVRNYEQYF,TGTGCCAGCAGCCCCCGGGGGCTCTTCGTACGGAACTACGAGCAGTACTTC
TRBV27,few,.,TRBJ1-1,CASSFGQTATEAFF,TGTGCCAGCAGTTTCGGACAGACTGCCACTGAAGCTTTCTTT
TRBV27,.,.,TRBJ2-3,CASSLGLPSTDTQYF,TGTGCCAGCAGTTTAGGACTACCTAGCACAGATACGCAGTATTTT
TRBV10-1,.,TRBD2,TRBJ2-3,CASGNGASGSDTQYF,TGCGCCAGCGGTAACGGGGCTAGCGGTTCGGATACGCAGTATTTT
TRBV18,.,.,TRBJ2-7,CASLNPGAPYEQYF,TGTGCCAGCTTAAACCCGGGGGCCCCCTACGAGCAGTACTTC
TRBV5-6,.,TRBD1,TRBJ2-7,CASSLPGQGAYEQYF,TGTGCCAGCAGCTTACCGGGACAGGGGGCTTACGAGCAGTACTTC
TRBV11-2,.,TRBD2,TRBJ2-1,CASSSWTSGRSGNEQFF,TGTGCCAGCAGCTCCTGGACTAGCGGGAGAAGCGGCAATGAGCAGTTCTTC
TRBV10-1,.,TRBD2,TRBJ2-7,CASSVAGAYEQYF,TGCGCCAGCAGCGTAGCGGGGGCCTACGAGCAGTACTTC
TRBV30,.,TRBD1,TRBJ2-5,CAWRGTGGAKTQYF,TGTGCCTGGAGAGGTACAGGGGGCGCAAAGACCCAGTACTTC
TRBV2,.,.,TRBJ2-5,CASSYQETQYF,TGTGCCAGCAGTTACCAAGAGACCCAGTACTTC
TRBV4-1,few,TRBD1,TRBJ1-1,CASSQEEGAVTEAFF,TGCGCCAGCAGCCAAGAGGAGGGGGCTGTCACTGAAGCTTTCTTT
TRBV19,.,TRBD1,TRBJ2-2,CASLRDRAVTGELFF,TGTGCCTCATTAAGGGACAGGGCGGTCACCGGGGAGCTGTTTTTT
TRBV11-3,.,.,TRBJ1-3,CASSLDGSSGNTIYF,TGTGCCAGCAGCTTAGATGGGAGCTCTGGAAACACCATATATTTT
TRBV10-3,.,TRBD2,TRBJ2-7,CAIKPSSGSYEQYF,TGTGCCATCAAACCTTCTAGCGGGAGCTACGAGCAGTACTTC
TRBV28,.,.,TRBJ2-5,CASSLGGPQETQYF,TGTGCCAGCAGTTTGGGGGGCCCCCAAGAGACCCAGTACTTC
TRBV6-5,once,TRBD1,TRBJ1-2,CASSRTGGSYGYTF,TGTGCCAGCAGTCGGACAGGGGGGAGCTATGGCTACACCTTC
TRBV7-3,.,.,TRBJ2-5,CASSLTLTGRKETQYF,TGTGCCAGCAGCTTAACTCTGACAGGGAGGAAAGAGACCCAGTACTTC
TRBV7-9,.,.,TRBJ1-4,CASSSGTYEKLFF,TGTGCCAGCAGTTCAGGGACATATGAAAAACTGTTTTTT
TRBV5-1,once,TRBD2,TRBJ2-7,CASRSGTKVYYEQYF,TGCGCCAGCAGGTCCGGGACTAAAGTATACTACGAGCAGTACTTC
TRBV4-3,.,.,TRBJ1-4,CASSQPPSAGTFF,TGCGCCAGCAGCCAACCCCCCAGCGCGGGTACCTTTTTT
TRBV25-1,.,TRBD2,TRBJ2-1,CASSAAGGPYNEQFF,TGTGCCAGCAGCGCCGCGGGAGGACCCTACAATGAGCAGTTCTTC
TRBV5-6,.,TRBD1,TRBJ1-2,CASSFRQGTDGYTF,TGTGCCAGCAGCTTCCGACAGGGGACGGATGGCTACACCTTC
TRBV15,.,.,TRBJ1-1,CATTLTQNTEAFF,TGTGCCACCACCCTGACCCAGAACACTGAAGCTTTCTTT
TRBV5-3,.,.,TRBJ2-7,CARSLGPQERYEQYF,TGTGCCAGAAGCTTGGGCCCTCAGGAACGGTACGAGCAGTACTTC
TRBV4-1,.,TRBD2,TRBJ2-5,CASSRGGLVPLETQYF,TGCGCCAGCAGCCGTGGGGGACTAGTTCCTCTAGAGACCCAGTACTTC
TRBV5-1,.,.,TRBJ2-1,CASSLELQVYNEQFF,TGCGCCAGCAGCTTGGAATTACAGGTCTACAATGAGCAGTTCTTC
TRBV6-1,.,TRBD1,TRBJ1-5,CASSGQGGVYQPQHF,TGTGCCAGCAGTGGACAGGGTGGAGTGTACCAGCCCCAGCATTTT
TRBV6-6,.,.,TRBJ1-1,CASITRGEDTEAFF,TGTGCCAGCATCACGAGGGGGGAAGACACTGAAGCTTTCTTT
TRBV19,.,.,TRBJ2-6,CASHSGANVLTF,TGTGCCAGCCACTCTGGGGCCAACGTCCTGACTTTC